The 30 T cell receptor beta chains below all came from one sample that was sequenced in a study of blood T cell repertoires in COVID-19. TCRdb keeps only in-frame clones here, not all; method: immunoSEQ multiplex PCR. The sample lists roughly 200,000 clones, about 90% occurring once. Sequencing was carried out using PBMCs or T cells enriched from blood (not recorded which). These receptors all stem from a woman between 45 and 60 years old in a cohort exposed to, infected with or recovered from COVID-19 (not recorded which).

In DNA form, the CDR3 reads TGCGCCAGCAGCCAGACCACAGGGGTTAGGAACACTGAAGCTTTCTTT. Its protein product is CASSQTTGVRNTEAFF. This chain uses TRBV4-1 with TRBJ1-1; 7 bases align to TRBD1. This CDR3 is 16 amino acids long. The V segment lost 3 bases and the J segment 1 base; nucleotides outside the gene matches: 8. Germline V CDR1 and CDR2: MGHRA, YSYEKL.

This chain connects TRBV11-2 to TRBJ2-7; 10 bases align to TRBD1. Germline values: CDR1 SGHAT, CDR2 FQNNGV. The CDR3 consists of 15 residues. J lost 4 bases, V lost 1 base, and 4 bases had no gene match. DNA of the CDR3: TGTGCCAGCAGCTTAGGGGGACAGGGGATATACGAGCAGTACTTC. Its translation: CASSLGGQGIYEQYF.

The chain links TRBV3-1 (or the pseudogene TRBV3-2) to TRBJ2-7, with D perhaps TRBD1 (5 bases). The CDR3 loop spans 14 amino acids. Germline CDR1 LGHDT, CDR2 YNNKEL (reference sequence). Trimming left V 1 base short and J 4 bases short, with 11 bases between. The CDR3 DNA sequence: TGTGCCAGCAGCCAAGCCCCAGGGCCATACGAGCAGTACTTC. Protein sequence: CASSQAPGPYEQYF.

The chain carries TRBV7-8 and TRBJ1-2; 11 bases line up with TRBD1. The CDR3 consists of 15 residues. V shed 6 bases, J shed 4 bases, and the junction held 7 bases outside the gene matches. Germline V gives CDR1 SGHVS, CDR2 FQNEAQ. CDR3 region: CASRTGTGGFYGYTF. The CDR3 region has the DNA TGTGCCAGCAGGACCGGGACAGGGGGATTCTATGGCTACACCTTC.

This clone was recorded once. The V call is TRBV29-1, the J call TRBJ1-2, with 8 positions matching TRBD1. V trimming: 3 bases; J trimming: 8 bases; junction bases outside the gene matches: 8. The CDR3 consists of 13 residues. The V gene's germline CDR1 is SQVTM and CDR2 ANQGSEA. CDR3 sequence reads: CSVDASTGAGYTF. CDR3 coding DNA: TGCAGCGTTGACGCCTCGACAGGGGCCGGCTACACCTTC.

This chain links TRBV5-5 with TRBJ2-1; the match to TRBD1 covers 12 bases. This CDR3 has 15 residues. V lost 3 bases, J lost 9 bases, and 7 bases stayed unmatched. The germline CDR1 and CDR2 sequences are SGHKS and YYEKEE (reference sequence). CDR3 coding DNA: TGTGCCAGCAGCTGGGGACAGGGGGCATTTAGTGAGCAGTTCTTC. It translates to CASSWGQGAFSEQFF.

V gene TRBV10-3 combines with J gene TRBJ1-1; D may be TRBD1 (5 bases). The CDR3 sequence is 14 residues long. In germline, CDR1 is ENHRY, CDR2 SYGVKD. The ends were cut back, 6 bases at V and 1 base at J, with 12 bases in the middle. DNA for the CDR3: TGTGCCATCAGACAACCAGGGCCGAACACTGAAGCTTTCTTT. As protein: CAIRQPGPNTEAFF.

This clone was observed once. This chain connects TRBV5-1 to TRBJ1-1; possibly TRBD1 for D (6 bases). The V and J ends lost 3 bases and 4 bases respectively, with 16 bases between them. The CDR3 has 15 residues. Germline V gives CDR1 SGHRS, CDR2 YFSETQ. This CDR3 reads CASSWGGRLSTEAFF. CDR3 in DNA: TGCGCCAGCAGCTGGGGGGGGCGCCTGAGCACTGAAGCTTTCTTT. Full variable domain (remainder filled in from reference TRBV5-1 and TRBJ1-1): KAGVTQTPRYLIKTRGQQVTLSCSPISGHRSVSWYQQTPGQGLQFLFEYFSETQRNKGNFPGRFSGRQFSNSRSEMNVSTLELGDSALYLCASSWGGRLSTEAFFGQGTRLTVV.

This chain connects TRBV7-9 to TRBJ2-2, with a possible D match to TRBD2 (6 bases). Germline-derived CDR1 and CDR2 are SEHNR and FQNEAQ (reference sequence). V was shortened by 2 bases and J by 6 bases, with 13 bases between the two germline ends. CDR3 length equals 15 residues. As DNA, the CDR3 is TGTGCCAGCAGCTTATTGGGGGGAGAGTCCGGGGAGCTGTTTTTT. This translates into CASSLLGGESGELFF.

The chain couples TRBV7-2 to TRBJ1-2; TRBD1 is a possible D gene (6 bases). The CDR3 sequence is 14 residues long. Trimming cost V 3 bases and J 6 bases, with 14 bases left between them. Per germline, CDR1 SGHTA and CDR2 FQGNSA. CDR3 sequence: CASSFGGAEDGYTF. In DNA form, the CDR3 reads TGTGCCAGCAGCTTCGGGGGGGCAGAGGATGGCTACACCTTC.

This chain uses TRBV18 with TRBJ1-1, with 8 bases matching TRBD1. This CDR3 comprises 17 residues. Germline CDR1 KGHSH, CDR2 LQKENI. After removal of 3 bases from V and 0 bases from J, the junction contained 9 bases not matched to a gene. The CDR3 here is CASSPGQGTGMNTEAFF. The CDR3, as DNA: TGTGCCAGCTCACCTGGACAGGGAACTGGAATGAACACTGAAGCTTTCTTT.

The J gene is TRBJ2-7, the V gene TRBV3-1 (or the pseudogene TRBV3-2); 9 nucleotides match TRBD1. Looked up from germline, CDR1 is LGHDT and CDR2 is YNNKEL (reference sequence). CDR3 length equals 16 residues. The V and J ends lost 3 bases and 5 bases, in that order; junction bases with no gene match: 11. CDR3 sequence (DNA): TGTGCCAGCAGCCATTTCGGAGGGACAGGGCGCGACGAGCAGTACTTC. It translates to CASSHFGGTGRDEQYF.

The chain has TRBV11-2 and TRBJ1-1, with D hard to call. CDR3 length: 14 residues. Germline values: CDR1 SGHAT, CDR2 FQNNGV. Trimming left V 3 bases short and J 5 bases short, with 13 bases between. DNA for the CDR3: TGTGCCAGCAGCTTGGGTAACGCGGGTACTGAAGCTTTCTTT. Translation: CASSLGNAGTEAFF.

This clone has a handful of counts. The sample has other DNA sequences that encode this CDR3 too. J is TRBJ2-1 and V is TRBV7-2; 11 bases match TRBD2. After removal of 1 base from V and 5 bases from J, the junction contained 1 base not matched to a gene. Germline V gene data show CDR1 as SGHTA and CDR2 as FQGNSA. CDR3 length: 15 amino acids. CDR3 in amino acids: CASSLGLAGNNEQFF. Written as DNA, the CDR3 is TGTGCCAGCAGCTTAGGACTAGCGGGGAACAATGAGCAGTTCTTC. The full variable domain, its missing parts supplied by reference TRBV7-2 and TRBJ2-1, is GAGVSQSPSNKVTEKGKDVELRCDPISGHTALYWYRQSLGQGLEFLIYFQGNSAPDKSGLPSDRFSAERTGGSVSTLTIQRTQQEDSAVYLCASSLGLAGNNEQFFGPGTRLTVL.

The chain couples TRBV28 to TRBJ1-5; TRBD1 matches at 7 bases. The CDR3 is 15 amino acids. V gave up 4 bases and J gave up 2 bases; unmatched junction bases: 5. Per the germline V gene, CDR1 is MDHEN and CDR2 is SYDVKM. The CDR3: CASSSTGLGNQPQHF. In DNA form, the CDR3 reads TGTGCCAGCAGTTCGACAGGGTTGGGCAATCAGCCCCAGCATTTT. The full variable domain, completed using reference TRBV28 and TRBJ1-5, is DVKVTQSSRYLVKRTGEKVFLECVQDMDHENMFWYRQDPGLGLRLIYFSYDVKMKEKGDIPEGYSVSREKKERFSLILESASTNQTSMYLCASSSTGLGNQPQHFGDGTRLSIL.

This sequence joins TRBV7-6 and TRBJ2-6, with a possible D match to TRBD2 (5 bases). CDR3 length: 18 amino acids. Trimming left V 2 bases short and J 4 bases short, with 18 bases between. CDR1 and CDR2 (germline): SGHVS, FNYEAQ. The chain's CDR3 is CASSLRFEGEPGANVLTF. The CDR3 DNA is TGTGCCAGCAGCTTACGGTTCGAGGGCGAGCCCGGGGCCAACGTCCTGACTTTC.

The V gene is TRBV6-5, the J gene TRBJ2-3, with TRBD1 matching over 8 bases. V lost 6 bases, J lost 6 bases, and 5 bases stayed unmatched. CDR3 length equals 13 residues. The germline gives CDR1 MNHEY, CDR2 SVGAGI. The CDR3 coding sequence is TGTGCCAGCAGGGACAGGGTCGCGGATACGCAGTATTTT. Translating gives CASRDRVADTQYF.

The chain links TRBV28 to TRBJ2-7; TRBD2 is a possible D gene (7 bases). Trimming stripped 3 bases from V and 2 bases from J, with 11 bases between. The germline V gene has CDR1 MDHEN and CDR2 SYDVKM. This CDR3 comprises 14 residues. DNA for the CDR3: TGTGCCAGCAGTTTTGCGGGGGCTGCCTACGAGCAGTACTTC. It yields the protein CASSFAGAAYEQYF.

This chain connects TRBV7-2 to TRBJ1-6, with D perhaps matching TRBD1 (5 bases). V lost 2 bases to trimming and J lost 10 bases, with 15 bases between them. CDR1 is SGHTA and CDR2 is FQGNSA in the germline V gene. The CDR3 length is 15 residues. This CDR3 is CASSLSGRAGSPLHF. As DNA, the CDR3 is TGTGCCAGCAGCTTATCAGGCAGGGCGGGATCACCCCTCCACTTT. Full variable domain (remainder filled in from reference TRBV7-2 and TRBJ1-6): GAGVSQSPSNKVTEKGKDVELRCDPISGHTALYWYRQSLGQGLEFLIYFQGNSAPDKSGLPSDRFSAERTGGSVSTLTIQRTQQEDSAVYLCASSLSGRAGSPLHFGNGTRLTVT.

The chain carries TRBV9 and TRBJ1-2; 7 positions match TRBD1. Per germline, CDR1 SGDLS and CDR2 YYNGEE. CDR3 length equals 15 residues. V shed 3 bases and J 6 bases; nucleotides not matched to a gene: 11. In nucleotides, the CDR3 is TGTGCCAGCAGCGCCCGACAGGGTGGTGTGGATGGCTACACCTTC. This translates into CASSARQGGVDGYTF.

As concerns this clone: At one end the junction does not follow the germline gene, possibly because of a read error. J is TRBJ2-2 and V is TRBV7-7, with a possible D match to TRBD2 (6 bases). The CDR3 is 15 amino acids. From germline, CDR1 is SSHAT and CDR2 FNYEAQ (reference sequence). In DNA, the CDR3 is TGTGCTAGCAGCGAATCCGGGACTCAGGGTGGGGAGCTGTTTTTT. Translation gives CASSESGTQGGELFF.

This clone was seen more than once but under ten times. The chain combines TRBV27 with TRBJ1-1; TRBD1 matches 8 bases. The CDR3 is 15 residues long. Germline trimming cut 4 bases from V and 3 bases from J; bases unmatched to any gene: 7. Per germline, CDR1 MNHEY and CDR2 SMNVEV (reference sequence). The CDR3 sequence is CASSSDRGVYTEAFF. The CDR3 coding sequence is TGTGCCAGCAGTTCCGACAGGGGCGTATACACTGAAGCTTTCTTT.

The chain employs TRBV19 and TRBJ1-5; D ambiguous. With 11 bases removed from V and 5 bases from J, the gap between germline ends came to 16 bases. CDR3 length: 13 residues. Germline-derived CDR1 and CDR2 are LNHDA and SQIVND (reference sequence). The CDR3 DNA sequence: TGTGCCTCGAGTACTACGGTAGATCAGCCCCAGCATTTT. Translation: CASSTTVDQPQHF.

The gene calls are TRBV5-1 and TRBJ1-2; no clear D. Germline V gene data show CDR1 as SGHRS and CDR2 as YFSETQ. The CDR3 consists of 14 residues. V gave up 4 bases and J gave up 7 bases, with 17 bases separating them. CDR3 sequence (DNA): TGCGCCAGCAGCCGCCCGGAGCTTCTCCTTGGCTACACCTTC. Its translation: CASSRPELLLGYTF.

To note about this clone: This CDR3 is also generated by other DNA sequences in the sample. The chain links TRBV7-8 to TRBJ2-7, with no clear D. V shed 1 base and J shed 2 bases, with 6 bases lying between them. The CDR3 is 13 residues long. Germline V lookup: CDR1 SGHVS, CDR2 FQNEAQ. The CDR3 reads CASSLDSTYEQYF. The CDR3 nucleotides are TGTGCCAGCAGCTTAGACAGTACCTACGAGCAGTACTTC.

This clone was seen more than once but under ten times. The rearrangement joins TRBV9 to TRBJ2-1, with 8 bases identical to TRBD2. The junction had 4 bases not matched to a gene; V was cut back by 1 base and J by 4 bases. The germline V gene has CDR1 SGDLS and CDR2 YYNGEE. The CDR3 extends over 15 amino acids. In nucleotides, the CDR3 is TGTGCCAGCAGCGTATTGTCGGGGGGGTACAATGAGCAGTTCTTC. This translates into CASSVLSGGYNEQFF. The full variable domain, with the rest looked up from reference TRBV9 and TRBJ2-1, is DSGVTQTPKHLITATGQRVTLRCSPRSGDLSVYWYQQSLDQGLQFLIQYYNGEERAKGNILERFSAQQFPDLHSELNLSSLELGDSALYFCASSVLSGGYNEQFFGPGTRLTVL.

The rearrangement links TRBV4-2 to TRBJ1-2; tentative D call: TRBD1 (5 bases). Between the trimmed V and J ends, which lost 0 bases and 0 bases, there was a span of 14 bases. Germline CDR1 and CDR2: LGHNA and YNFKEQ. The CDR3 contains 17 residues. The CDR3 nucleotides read TGTGCCAGCAGCCAAGAAGCCGCCACAGGTCCTAACTATGGCTACACCTTC. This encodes CASSQEAATGPNYGYTF.

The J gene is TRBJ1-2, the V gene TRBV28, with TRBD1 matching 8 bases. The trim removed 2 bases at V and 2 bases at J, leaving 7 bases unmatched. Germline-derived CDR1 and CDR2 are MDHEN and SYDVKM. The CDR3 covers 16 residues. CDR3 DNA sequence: TGTGCCAGCAGTTTACAGGGGGCGCCGGGGAACTATGGCTACACCTTC. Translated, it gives CASSLQGAPGNYGYTF.

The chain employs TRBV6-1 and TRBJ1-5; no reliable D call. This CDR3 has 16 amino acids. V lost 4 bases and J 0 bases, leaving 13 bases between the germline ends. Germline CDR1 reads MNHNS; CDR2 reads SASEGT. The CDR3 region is CASSALGLNSNQPQHF. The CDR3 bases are TGTGCCAGCAGTGCTTTGGGCCTTAATAGCAATCAGCCCCAGCATTTT.

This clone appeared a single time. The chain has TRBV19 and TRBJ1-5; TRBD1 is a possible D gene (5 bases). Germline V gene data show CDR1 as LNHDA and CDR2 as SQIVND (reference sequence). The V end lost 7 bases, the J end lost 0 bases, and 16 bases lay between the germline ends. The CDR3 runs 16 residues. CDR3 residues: CASTRWGGYSNQPQHF. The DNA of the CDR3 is TGTGCCAGTACCCGGTGGGGGGGATATAGCAATCAGCCCCAGCATTTT.